Sequencing of this TCR beta chain was carried out in a study of human T cells and chemical hapten exposure. In TCRdb, the RACE reads were re-called with MiXCR into one record per CDR3 protein. This repertoire shows 80,000 to 100,000 distinct CDR3 sequences, 10% found once; its top ten account for 4.5% to 5%. Looked up from germline, CDR1 is DFQATT and CDR2 is SNEGSKA (reference sequence). V trimming: 5 bases; J trimming: 3 bases; junction bases outside the gene matches: 10. The CDR3 runs 15 residues. As to time point: patch test 2, 6 weeks after DPC sensitization. Treatment here: therapeutic diphenylcyclopropenone sensitization with weekly scalp DPC. Study conclusions and caveats: There was no change with DPC sensitization in TCRs above 1 in 1000 frequency. The donors suffered from alopecia, so their immune response may not match that of healthy people.

This clonotype was picked up many times. Its specificity is unknown. The J gene is TRBJ2-7, the V gene TRBV20-1, with 10 positions matching TRBD2. The TCR was taken from a woman aged 50 to 65 with alopecia areata. Some clones in this sample may be carry-over from other donors' samples. This sample comprised whole blood, obtained in connection with sensitization to the hapten diphenylcyclopropenone (DPC). CDR3 DNA: TGCAGTGCTCGCTACACGGGACTAGCGAACTACGAGCAGTACTTC. Encoded protein: CSARYTGLANYEQYF.